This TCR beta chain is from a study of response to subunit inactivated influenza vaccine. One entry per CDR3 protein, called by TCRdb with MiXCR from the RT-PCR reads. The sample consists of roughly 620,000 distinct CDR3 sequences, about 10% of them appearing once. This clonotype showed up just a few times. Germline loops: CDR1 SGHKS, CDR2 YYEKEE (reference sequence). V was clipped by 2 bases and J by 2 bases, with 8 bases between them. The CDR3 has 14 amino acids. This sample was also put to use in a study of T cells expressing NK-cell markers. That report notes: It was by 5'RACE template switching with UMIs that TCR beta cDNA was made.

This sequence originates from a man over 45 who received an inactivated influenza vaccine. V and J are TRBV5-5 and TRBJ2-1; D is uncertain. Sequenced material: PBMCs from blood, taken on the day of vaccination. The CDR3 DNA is TGTGCCAGCAGCTTAATTCTGACCTACAATGAGCAGTTCTTC. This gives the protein CASSLILTYNEQFF.